This TCR gamma chain was sequenced in a study of Vδ1+ human thymocytes. This clone was seen only a few times. Its matching antigen is unknown. A junction end diverges from the germline sequence, so it may reflect a read error. After alphabeta T cell depletion, CD3+ Vdelta1+ Vdelta2- thymocytes were sorted. This CDR3 spans 13 amino acids. CDR1 and CDR2 (germline): EGSTGY, YDSYTSSV. Extracted RNA was reverse transcribed into cDNA. Multiplex PCR used pooled V-gene forward primers and a constant-region reverse primer to amplify CDR3s. TCRdb re-called clones from the multiplex PCR reads using CATT. This sample has approximately 20,000 gamma-chain clones; 12% to 15% occur once, and the top ten carry under 2.5%. General study findings and limits: Unlike peripheral blood Vdelta1+ controls, thymic delta-chain sequences included about 20% Vdelta2 and few Vdelta3. Highly polyclonal TRG and TRD repertoires with Gaussian CDR3 length distributions appeared in thymus.

The sequence came from a child under two years old who had congenital heart surgery. Sequencing input: Vdelta1+ gamma-delta thymocytes from the thymus. Subset here: FACS-sorted CD3+ TCRalphabeta- TCRVdelta1+ TCRVdelta2- thymocytes. The chain is built from TRGV4 and TRGJP1. CDR3 region: CATWNGPGWFKIF. As DNA, the CDR3 is TGTGCCACCTGGAATGGCCCTGGTTGGTTCAAGATATTT.